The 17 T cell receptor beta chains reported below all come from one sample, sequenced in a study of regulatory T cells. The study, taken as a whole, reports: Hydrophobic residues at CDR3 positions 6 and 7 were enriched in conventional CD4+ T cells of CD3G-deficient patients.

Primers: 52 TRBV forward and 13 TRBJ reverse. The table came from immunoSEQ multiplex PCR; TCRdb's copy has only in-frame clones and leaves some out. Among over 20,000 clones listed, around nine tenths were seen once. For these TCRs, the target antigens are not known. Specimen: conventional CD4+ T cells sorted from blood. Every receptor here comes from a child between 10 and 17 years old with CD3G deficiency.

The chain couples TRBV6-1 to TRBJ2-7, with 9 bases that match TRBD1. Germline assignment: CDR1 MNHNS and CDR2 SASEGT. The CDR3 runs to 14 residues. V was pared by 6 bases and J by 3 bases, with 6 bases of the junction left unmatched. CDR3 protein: CASRLGQGGYEQYF. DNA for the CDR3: TGTGCCAGCAGGTTGGGACAGGGAGGCTACGAGCAGTACTTC.

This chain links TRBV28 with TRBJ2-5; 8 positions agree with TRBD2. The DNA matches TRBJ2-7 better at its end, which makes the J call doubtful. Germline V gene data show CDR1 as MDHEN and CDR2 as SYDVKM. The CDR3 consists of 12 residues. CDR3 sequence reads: CASGGRINEQYF. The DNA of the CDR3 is TGTGCCTCGGGCGGGAGGATAAACGAGCAGTACTTC.

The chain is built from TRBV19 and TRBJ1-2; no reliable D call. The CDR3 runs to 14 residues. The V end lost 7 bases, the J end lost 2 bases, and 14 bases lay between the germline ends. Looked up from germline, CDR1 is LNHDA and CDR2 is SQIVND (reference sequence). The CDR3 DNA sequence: TGTGCCAGTACCAATACCGCACTCAACTATGGCTACACCTTC. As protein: CASTNTALNYGYTF.

CDR3 amino acids: CASSSRGRNPYEQYF. As DNA, the CDR3 is TGTGCCAGCAGTTCCAGGGGGCGCAACCCCTACGAGCAGTACTTC. V is TRBV28 and J is TRBJ2-7; 8 positions match TRBD1. With 4 bases clipped from V and 2 bases from J, the junction kept 7 bases outside the gene matches. The CDR3 contains 15 residues. From germline, CDR1 is MDHEN and CDR2 SYDVKM.

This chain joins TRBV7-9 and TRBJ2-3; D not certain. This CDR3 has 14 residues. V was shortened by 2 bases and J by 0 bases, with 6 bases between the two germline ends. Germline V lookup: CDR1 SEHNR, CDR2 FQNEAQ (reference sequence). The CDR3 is CASSLQASTDTQYF. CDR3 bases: TGTGCCAGCAGCTTACAAGCTAGCACAGATACGCAGTATTTT.

For the CDR3, the DNA is TGCGCCAGCAGCTTGGGCCCCAGGGGAGATTACCAAGAGACCCAGTACTTC. Translated, it gives CASSLGPRGDYQETQYF. The V gene is TRBV5-1, the J gene TRBJ2-5; D might be TRBD1 (6 bases). V dropped 0 bases and J dropped 0 bases, with 15 bases sitting between them. CDR1 is SGHRS, CDR2 YFSETQ, per germline. This CDR3 is 17 amino acids long.

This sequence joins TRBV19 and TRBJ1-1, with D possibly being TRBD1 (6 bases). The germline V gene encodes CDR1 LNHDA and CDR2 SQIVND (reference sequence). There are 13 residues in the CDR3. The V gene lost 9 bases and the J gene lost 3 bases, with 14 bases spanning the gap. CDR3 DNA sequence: TGTGCCAGCCGAGTGGCAGGGGACACTGAAGCTTTCTTT. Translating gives CASRVAGDTEAFF.

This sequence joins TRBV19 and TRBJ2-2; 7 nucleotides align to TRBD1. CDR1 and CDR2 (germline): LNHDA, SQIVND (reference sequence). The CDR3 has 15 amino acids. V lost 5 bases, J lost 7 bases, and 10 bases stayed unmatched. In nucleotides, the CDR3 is TGTGCCAGTAGTCTACGGGACAGCGAGGGCGGGGAGCTGTTTTTT. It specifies CASSLRDSEGGELFF.

The CDR3 spells CASSFGGQGSEAFF. For the CDR3, the DNA is TGTGCCAGCAGCTTTGGGGGACAGGGCTCTGAAGCTTTCTTT. The chain links TRBV7-9 to TRBJ1-1; TRBD1 agrees at 9 bases. The CDR3 extends over 14 amino acids. V gave up 3 bases and J gave up 6 bases; unmatched junction bases: 5. The germline V gene encodes CDR1 SEHNR and CDR2 FQNEAQ (reference sequence).

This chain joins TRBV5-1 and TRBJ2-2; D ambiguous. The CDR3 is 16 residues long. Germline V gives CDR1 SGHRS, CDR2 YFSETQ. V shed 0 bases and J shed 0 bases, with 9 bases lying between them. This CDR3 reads CASSLAVVSNTGELFF. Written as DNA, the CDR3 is TGCGCCAGCAGCTTGGCCGTGGTTTCGAACACCGGGGAGCTGTTTTTT. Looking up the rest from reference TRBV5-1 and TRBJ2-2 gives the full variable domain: KAGVTQTPRYLIKTRGQQVTLSCSPISGHRSVSWYQQTPGQGLQFLFEYFSETQRNKGNFPGRFSGRQFSNSRSEMNVSTLELGDSALYLCASSLAVVSNTGELFFGEGSRLTVL.

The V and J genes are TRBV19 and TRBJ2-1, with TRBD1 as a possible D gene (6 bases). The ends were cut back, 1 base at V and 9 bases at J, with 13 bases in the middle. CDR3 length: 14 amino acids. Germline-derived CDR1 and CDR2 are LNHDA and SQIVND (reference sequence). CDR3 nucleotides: TGTGCCAGTAGTATAGCCCACAGGGTTGGTGAGCAGTTCTTC. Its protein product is CASSIAHRVGEQFF.

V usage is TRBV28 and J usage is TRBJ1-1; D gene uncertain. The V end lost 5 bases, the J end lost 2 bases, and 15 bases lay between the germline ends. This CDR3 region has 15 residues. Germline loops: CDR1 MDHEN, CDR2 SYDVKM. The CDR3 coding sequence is TGTGCCAGCAGTCCCCTCGGACGGGGAAACACTGAAGCTTTCTTT. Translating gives CASSPLGRGNTEAFF.

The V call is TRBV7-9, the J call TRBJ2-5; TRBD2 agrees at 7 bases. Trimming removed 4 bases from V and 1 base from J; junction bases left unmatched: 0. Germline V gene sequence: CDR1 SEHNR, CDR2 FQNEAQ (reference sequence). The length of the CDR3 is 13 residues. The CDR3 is CASSWGGQETQYF. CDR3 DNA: TGTGCCAGCAGCTGGGGGGGCCAAGAGACCCAGTACTTC.

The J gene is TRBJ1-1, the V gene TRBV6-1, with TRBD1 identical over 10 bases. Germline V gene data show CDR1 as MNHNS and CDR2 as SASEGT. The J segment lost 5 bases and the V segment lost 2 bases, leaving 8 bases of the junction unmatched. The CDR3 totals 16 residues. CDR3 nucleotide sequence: TGTGCCAGCAGTGAATGGGGGACAGGGGTTAGGACTGAAGCTTTCTTT. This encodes CASSEWGTGVRTEAFF.

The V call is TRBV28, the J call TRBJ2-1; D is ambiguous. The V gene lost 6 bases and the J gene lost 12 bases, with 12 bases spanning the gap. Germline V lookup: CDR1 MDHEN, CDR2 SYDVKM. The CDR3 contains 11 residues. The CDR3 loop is CASSTLDLQFF. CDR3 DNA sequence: TGTGCCAGCAGCACCCTTGACTTGCAGTTCTTC.

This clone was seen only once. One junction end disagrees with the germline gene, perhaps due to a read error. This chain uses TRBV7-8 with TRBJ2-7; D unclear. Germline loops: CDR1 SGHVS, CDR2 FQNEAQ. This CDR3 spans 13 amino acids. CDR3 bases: TGTGCCAGCGGCTTAGGTGGGGACTACGAGCAGTACTTC. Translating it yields CASGLGGDYEQYF.

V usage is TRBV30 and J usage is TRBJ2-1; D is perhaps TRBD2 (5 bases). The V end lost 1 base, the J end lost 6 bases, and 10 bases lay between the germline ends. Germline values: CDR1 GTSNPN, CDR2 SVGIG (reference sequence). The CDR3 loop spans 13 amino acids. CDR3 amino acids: CAWSGWRANEQFF. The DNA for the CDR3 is TGTGCCTGGAGTGGTTGGCGGGCCAATGAGCAGTTCTTC.